This T cell receptor (beta chain) was recorded in a study of T cell responses to AZD1222 COVID-19 vaccine. Notes on the study in general: Spike-specific TCR breadth and depth rose after two AZD1222 doses. Clonal diversity may have been underestimated in mostly white British donors. Baseline seropositivity characterized only six or seven AZD1222 recipients. The repertoires were collected only after the peak T cell response.

Trimming stripped 3 bases from V and 0 bases from J, with 7 bases between. Germline V gives CDR1 SGHRS, CDR2 YFSETQ. The CDR3 runs to 14 residues. The assay was immunoSEQ multiplex PCR, and TCRdb's table has in-frame clones only and misses some. The sample yields under 150,000 clones, over 75% seen once. On this clone itself: Its antigen remains unidentified.

This chain uses TRBV5-1 with TRBJ1-3; no definite D call. The source is an adult who received the MenACWY meningococcal vaccine as a control. This specimen consisted of peripheral blood, obtained 28 days after the second dose of the MenACWY control vaccine. The CDR3 region is CASSSTSSGNTIYF. The CDR3 coding sequence is TGCGCCAGCAGCTCTACCAGCTCTGGAAACACCATATATTTT.